Below are 19 T cell receptor beta chains sequenced from a single sample in a study of blood T cell repertoires in COVID-19. This table comes from immunoSEQ multiplex PCR, and its TCRdb copy is limited to in-frame clones, with some not included. The sample records around 250,000 clones, almost 85% being singletons. The sequencing input was peripheral blood. The source is a man in his fifties with active or convalescent COVID-19.

The chain recombines TRBV28 with TRBJ1-2; D gene uncertain. The V gene lost 3 bases and the J gene lost 2 bases, with 10 bases spanning the gap. This CDR3 contains 14 residues. The V gene's germline CDR1 is MDHEN and CDR2 SYDVKM. The CDR3 coding sequence is TGTGCCAGCAGTTTTCTGCCGGAGAACTATGGCTACACCTTC. It yields the protein CASSFLPENYGYTF.

The chain joins TRBV6-2 or TRBV6-3 to TRBJ1-4; D might be TRBD1 (5 bases). The CDR3 contains 14 residues. The V end lost 6 bases, the J end lost 5 bases, and 13 bases lay between the germline ends. Germline CDR1 and CDR2: MNHEY and SVGEGT. CDR3 sequence: CASSRQQRNEKLFF. For the CDR3, the DNA is TGTGCCAGCAGCCGACAGCAACGAAATGAAAAACTGTTTTTT.

The rearrangement joins TRBV3-1 (or the pseudogene TRBV3-2) to TRBJ1-4; D remains unclear. From germline, CDR1 is LGHDT and CDR2 YNNKEL (reference sequence). The CDR3 extends over 16 amino acids. The V and J ends lost 1 base and 3 bases respectively, with 12 bases between them. CDR3 in DNA: TGTGCCAGCAGCCAAGGGGCGGCGCGGGCTAATGAAAAACTGTTTTTT. This encodes CASSQGAARANEKLFF.

The chain couples TRBV18 to TRBJ1-1, with 11 bases lining up with TRBD1. Per germline, CDR1 KGHSH and CDR2 LQKENI. The CDR3 is made up of 14 amino acids. Unmatched junction bases numbered 2, after V lost 4 bases and J lost 4 bases. CDR3 DNA: TGTGCCAGCTCACAGGGGACAGGGGGCACTGAAGCTTTCTTT. It is translated as CASSQGTGGTEAFF.

This clone was picked up a small number of times. The gene calls are TRBV6-5 and TRBJ1-6; 10 bases line up with TRBD1. Trimming at V came to 6 bases and at J to 9 bases, leaving 5 bases not matched to a gene. Germline values: CDR1 MNHEY, CDR2 SVGAGI. There are 14 residues in the CDR3. CDR3 sequence reads: CASSRDRGLSPLHF. In DNA, the CDR3 is TGTGCCAGCAGCCGAGACAGGGGGCTTTCACCCCTCCACTTT.

The chain has TRBV10-3 and TRBJ1-2; tentative D call: TRBD1 (6 bases). CDR1 and CDR2 (germline): ENHRY, SYGVKD. This CDR3 is built from 17 residues. Trimming pared 0 bases from V and 4 bases from J, leaving 18 bases between. The CDR3 region is CAISESPGAFEGYGYTF. The CDR3 nucleotides read TGTGCCATCAGTGAGTCACCAGGGGCTTTTGAGGGCTATGGCTACACCTTC.

The chain recombines TRBV7-6 with TRBJ1-1, with 7 bases fitting TRBD1. The CDR3 totals 13 residues. J was trimmed by 8 bases and V by 1 base; bases with no gene match: 4. Per the germline V gene, CDR1 is SGHVS and CDR2 is FNYEAQ. CDR3 bases: TGTGCCAGCAGCTTAGGGACAGGACGAGAAGCTTTCTTT. Amino acid sequence: CASSLGTGREAFF.

The genes are TRBV7-2 and TRBJ1-5, with 10 bases fitting TRBD1. The CDR3 runs 15 residues. Germline-derived CDR1 and CDR2 are SGHTA and FQGNSA. V shed 5 bases and J 5 bases; nucleotides not matched to a gene: 6. Written as DNA, the CDR3 is TGTGCCAGCAGCCCTCGGGGGACAGGGGATCAGCCCCAGCATTTT. It yields the protein CASSPRGTGDQPQHF.

This clone has a single count. The CDR3 nucleotides are TGTGCCAGCAGCTTCGGGACAGGGAACTATGGCTACACCTTC. This gives the protein CASSFGTGNYGYTF. The chain joins TRBV13 to TRBJ1-2; 9 bases line up with TRBD1. CDR3 size: 14 residues. Per germline, CDR1 PRHDT and CDR2 FYEKMQ (reference sequence). Unmatched junction bases numbered 1, after V lost 3 bases and J lost 2 bases. Supplemented by reference TRBV13 and TRBJ1-2, the full variable domain reads AAGVIQSPRHLIKEKRETATLKCYPIPRHDTVYWYQQGPGQDPQFLISFYEKMQSDKGSIPDRFSAQQFSDYHSELNMSSLELGDSALYFCASSFGTGNYGYTFGSGTRLTVV.

The rearrangement links TRBV7-9 to TRBJ2-1; perhaps TRBD2 as D (6 bases). Germline V CDR1 and CDR2: SEHNR, FQNEAQ (reference sequence). V gave up 1 base and J gave up 5 bases, with 15 bases separating them. The CDR3 consists of 16 residues. The CDR3 spells CASSLGRVSGHNEQFF. The DNA for the CDR3 is TGTGCCAGCAGCTTAGGGAGGGTTAGCGGCCACAATGAGCAGTTCTTC.

The chain links TRBV16 to TRBJ2-7, with TRBD2 as a possible D gene (6 bases). The CDR3 extends over 16 amino acids. Germline V gene data show CDR1 as KGHSY and CDR2 as FQNENV. V lost 5 bases to trimming and J lost 5 bases, with 22 bases between them. The CDR3: CASSVRPGLSRNEQYF. DNA for the CDR3: TGTGCCAGCAGCGTACGACCGGGACTTTCCCGGAACGAGCAGTACTTC.

This chain joins TRBV10-2 and TRBJ1-4; 10 nucleotides agree with TRBD1. Germline V gene sequence: CDR1 WSHSY, CDR2 SAAADI. Germline trimming cut 5 bases from V and 0 bases from J; bases unmatched to any gene: 12. The CDR3 spans 19 residues. The CDR3 DNA reads TGCGCCAGCAGTTCAACCTCCGGGACAGGGGATTCAACTAATGAAAAACTGTTTTTT. The encoded protein is CASSSTSGTGDSTNEKLFF.

The V call is TRBV7-9, the J call TRBJ2-3; weak D call: TRBD1 (6 bases). This CDR3 has 16 amino acids. With 6 bases removed from V and 6 bases from J, the gap between germline ends came to 22 bases. Germline V lookup: CDR1 SEHNR, CDR2 FQNEAQ (reference sequence). The CDR3 loop reads CASRPDRFGDKDTQYF. The CDR3 nucleotides read TGTGCCAGCAGACCCGACAGGTTTGGGGACAAGGATACGCAGTATTTT.

This clone was detected a few times. The rearrangement links TRBV5-8 to TRBJ2-3, with 8 bases fitting TRBD2. The germline V gene has CDR1 SGHTS and CDR2 YDEGEE. Losses at the gene ends were 0 bases for V and 5 bases for J; bases not matched to a gene: 5. CDR3 size: 15 residues. CDR3 protein: CASSLGTSRVDTQYF. The CDR3 nucleotides are TGTGCCAGCAGCTTGGGGACTAGCAGGGTAGATACGCAGTATTTT.

The chain carries TRBV5-4 and TRBJ2-3; 8 nucleotides match TRBD2. The germline gives CDR1 SGHNT, CDR2 YYREEE (reference sequence). This CDR3 has 14 amino acids. V lost 0 bases to trimming and J lost 7 bases; unmatched junction nucleotides: 4. CDR3 residues: CASSLAGGGNTQYF. The CDR3 DNA is TGTGCCAGCAGCTTGGCGGGAGGGGGAAATACGCAGTATTTT.

The rearrangement joins TRBV9 to TRBJ2-7; no firm D call. Between the trimmed V and J ends, which lost 0 bases and 6 bases, there was a span of 7 bases. The CDR3 spans 12 residues. Germline V lookup: CDR1 SGDLS, CDR2 YYNGEE. The CDR3 loop reads CASSVDGTEQYF. CDR3 in DNA: TGTGCCAGCAGCGTAGATGGCACCGAGCAGTACTTC.

Here the CDR3 DNA reads TGTGCCAGCAGCTTCAAGGGGGCGGGCTATGGCTACACCTTC. This sequence encodes CASSFKGAGYGYTF. This rearrangement joins TRBV5-8 to TRBJ1-2; the match to TRBD1 covers 7 bases. In germline, CDR1 is SGHTS, CDR2 YDEGEE. The junction had 5 bases not matched to a gene; V was cut back by 2 bases and J by 4 bases. The CDR3 runs to 14 residues.

CDR3 nucleotides: TGTGCCAGCAGCCAAGACAGAATTTCACCCCTCCACTTT. This gives the protein CASSQDRISPLHF. The gene calls are TRBV14 and TRBJ1-6; no definite D call. Looked up from germline, CDR1 is SGHDN and CDR2 is FVKESK. V lost 0 bases and J lost 9, with 6 bases in between. The CDR3 extends over 13 amino acids.

The chain combines TRBV5-6 with TRBJ2-7, with TRBD2 matching 10 bases. Germline V gene lookup returns CDR1 SGHDT and CDR2 YYEEEE. CDR3 length: 15 amino acids. V gave up 2 bases and J gave up 0 bases; unmatched junction bases: 2. The DNA for the CDR3 is TGTGCCAGCAGCTTCGGGACTAGCGTCTCCTACGAGCAGTACTTC. It encodes CASSFGTSVSYEQYF. Together with reference TRBV5-6 and TRBJ2-7, the CDR3 gives the full variable domain: DAGVTQSPTHLIKTRGQQVTLRCSPKSGHDTVSWYQQALGQGPQFIFQYYEEEERQRGNFPDRFSGHQFPNYSSELNVNALLLGDSALYLCASSFGTSVSYEQYFGPGTRLTVT.